These T cell receptor beta chains were read from a single sample in a study of early T cells in non-severe SARS-CoV-2 infection. TCRdb re-analysed the 5' RACE reads in MiXCR, keeping a single row per CDR3 protein. The sample records about 80,000 distinct CDR3 sequences, about 10% being singletons. The sequenced sample was whole blood. These TCRs come from an adult who was a healthcare worker with PCR-confirmed SARS-CoV-2 infection or an uninfected control (not recorded which). Both conserved end residues are part of each CDR3. A D gene is named only where the DNA matches it firmly.

D | J | V | CDR3
TRBD2 | TRBJ2-3 | TRBV20-1 | CSAFPAGDEADTQYF
. | TRBJ1-1 | TRBV12-3/TRBV12-4 | CASRDDRNTEAFF
. | TRBJ2-5 | TRBV6-1 | CASVAGGLAETQYF
. | TRBJ1-1 | TRBV2 | CASSEEGGSSAFF
. | TRBJ2-1 | TRBV19 | CASTSYNEQFF
TRBD1 | TRBJ1-1 | TRBV7-9 | CASSLSGGNTEAFF
. | TRBJ1-1 | TRBV29-1 | CSAVRNTEAFF
. | TRBJ1-3 | TRBV20-1 | CSASSGTGNTIYF
. | TRBJ2-7 | TRBV7-6 | CASSPLGGFVEQYF
TRBD1 | TRBJ2-5 | TRBV7-8 | CASSGETGPMTQYF